A selection of T cell receptor beta chains follows, all from one sample in a study of T cell responses to AZD1222 COVID-19 vaccine. Sequencing used immunoSEQ multiplex PCR; TCRdb keeps in-frame clones, though not all of them. Of 72,000 or so clones in the sample, more than 90% were seen once. This material consisted of peripheral blood, taken on day 0 of AZD1222 vaccination. Receptors originate from an adult in good health. Both conserved end residues are trimmed from each CDR3. The size entry is marked missing in some rows and otherwise reads once, few, many or a size class.

J	size	V	CDR3
TRBJ1-3	-	TRBV11-2	ASSPRTDVSGNTIY
TRBJ2-3	-	TRBV7-3	ASSPQLAGVADTQY
TRBJ2-2	once	TRBV5-4	ASSPPGLGKGTGELF
TRBJ2-1	-	TRBV11-2	ASSLSAVSYNEQF
TRBJ2-3	-	TRBV27	ASSRRVRTDTQY
TRBJ1-4	once	TRBV20-1	SASHREGTNEKLF
TRBJ2-7	-	TRBV11-1	ASSLDRVAVEQY
TRBJ1-2	-	TRBV10-3	AIGSGTNYGYT
TRBJ2-3	-	TRBV24-1	ATSDSGQSTDTQY
TRBJ2-2	-	TRBV3-1/TRBV3-2	ASSQAGGSGSYTGELF
TRBJ2-3	-	TRBV5-1	ASTMIPSTDTQY
TRBJ1-5	-	TRBV11-3	ASSGGPGQPQH
TRBJ1-2	-	TRBV9	ASSVAPTGAGYGYT
TRBJ2-1	-	TRBV11-2	ASSPLGNEQF
TRBJ1-6	-	TRBV30	AWSMGDSPLH
TRBJ2-5	-	TRBV7-9	ASSSQGHQETQY
TRBJ1-1	-	TRBV18	ASSPPISGTTEAF
TRBJ2-7	-	TRBV5-1	ASSLRDAAYEQY
TRBJ2-6	once	TRBV19	ASTVSGSSSGANVLT
TRBJ2-3	-	TRBV13	ASSLSEDTQY
TRBJ1-1	-	TRBV11-3	ASSRASTEAF
TRBJ1-6	few	TRBV5-1	ASSLDGTNSPLH
TRBJ1-4	-	TRBV27	ASSLFYPGQDHEKLF
TRBJ1-3	-	TRBV10-3	AIRAGGEGVNTIY
TRBJ2-2	once	TRBV4-2	ASSQDPASGNTGELF
TRBJ1-5	-	TRBV6-5	ASKEGGMGNQPQH
TRBJ2-7	-	TRBV27	ASSLLGGPYEQY
TRBJ1-1	-	TRBV19	ASMRRGSEAF
TRBJ2-5	-	TRBV7-8	ASSLRNRPGRETQY
TRBJ1-1	-	TRBV7-8	ASSWGGTDTEAF
TRBJ2-7	-	TRBV18	ASSQDRASSDEQY
TRBJ1-1	-	TRBV12-5	ASGLDTAPSTEAF
TRBJ2-7	-	TRBV7-6	ASSPSSQSNYEQY
TRBJ1-6	once	TRBV30	AWSVKSSYNSPLH
TRBJ1-1	once	TRBV5-1	ASSLETGGDNTEAF
TRBJ1-6	-	TRBV6-5	ASSSDTTHPLH
TRBJ2-2	-	TRBV7-9	ASSLGYHLSGNTGELF
TRBJ1-2	-	TRBV6-1	ASSDVRDGGYT
TRBJ1-4	-	TRBV7-2	ASSANIQGALGKLF
TRBJ1-1	-	TRBV6-5	ASSNRGEAF
TRBJ2-3	-	TRBV11-3	ASSPHSGRGIDTQY
TRBJ2-7	once	TRBV4-1	ASSQDWGGVTYEQY
TRBJ2-5	-	TRBV5-1	ASSVGRNQETQY
TRBJ1-5	-	TRBV6-5	ARRGHGGGNQPQH
TRBJ1-5	-	TRBV12-3/TRBV12-4	ASREGAAQPQH
TRBJ1-6	-	TRBV30	AVNHRDRASPLH
TRBJ2-7	-	TRBV11-3	ASSLEGGVYEQY
TRBJ2-3	-	TRBV27	ASSGASTDTQY
TRBJ2-3	once	TRBV27	ASSFLAGGPGDTQY
TRBJ2-5	once	TRBV7-7	ASSLQGGGETQY
TRBJ1-5	once	TRBV6-5	ASGGQPQH
TRBJ1-1	-	TRBV11-1	ASSLAETGGFGEAF
TRBJ2-2	-	TRBV11-3	ASSRTSGSAGELF
TRBJ2-2	-	TRBV5-1	ASESEPGELF
TRBJ2-2	-	TRBV2	ASSASETGELF
TRBJ1-6	few	TRBV7-3	ASSLAINSPLH
TRBJ1-3	few	TRBV30	AWSVEVTGNTIY
TRBJ1-3	-	TRBV6-5	ASSYSDTFSGNTIY
TRBJ1-4	-	TRBV4-3	ASSQVGDRAFQGWDEKLF
TRBJ2-3	once	TRBV11-3	ASSWGGADTQY